The clone carrying this T cell receptor beta chain was detected ten times or more. The data were taken from a study of regulatory T cells in long-lasting Graves disease. Time point indicated: newly diagnosed GD, antithyroid drugs for less than 3 months. Generation of the TCR library employed RNA extracted from PBMCs. Libraries of TCR beta came from iRepertoire HTBI primers plus Arm-PCR of CDR3 regions. TCRdb processed the multiplex PCR reads anew with MiXCR; each CDR3 protein has one entry. Counted here are about 460,000 distinct CDR3 sequences, about 15% occurring once; the ten biggest clones make up approximately 15%. V was clipped by 5 bases and J by 0 bases; unmatched bases: 9. The CDR3 has 17 residues. The germline V gene encodes CDR1 SGHAT and CDR2 FQNNGV. These same records also appear under a second study, on T cells in Graves' hyperthyroidism and ophthalmopathy.

The source material was peripheral blood mononuclear cells (PBMCs), sampled at new diagnosis, from a patient treated with antithyroid drugs. The gene calls are TRBV11-2 and TRBJ1-4, with 7 bases aligning to TRBD1. This TCR was recovered from a woman in her 50s with Graves disease. The CDR3 region has the DNA TGTGCCAGCAGCCAATGGACAGGCAGGACAACTAATGAAAAACTGTTTTTT. Translated, it gives CASSQWTGRTTNEKLFF.